One sample yielded the 16 T cell receptor beta chains listed below, sequenced in a study of CD8 T cells in ankylosing spondylitis. Overall study results and limits: Roughly eight highly homologous variants made up a TCR beta motif, and this motif appeared characteristic of ankylosing spondylitis blood.

What these receptors recognize is not known. MiXCR was run by TCRdb on the 5' RACE reads, yielding one entry per CDR3 protein. The data hold 750,000 to 850,000 distinct CDR3 sequences, with about 10% observed a single time. The specimen sequenced was blood, either unsorted or a sorted T cell fraction (not recorded which). All receptors derive from a male donor with ankylosing spondylitis.

This clonotype was detected only a few times. The J gene is TRBJ2-5, the V gene TRBV20-1; 11 bases are shared with TRBD2. V was clipped by 7 bases and J by 0 bases; unmatched bases: 1. CDR1 is DFQATT and CDR2 is SNEGSKA in the germline V gene (reference sequence). The CDR3 sequence is 13 residues long. CDR3 nucleotide sequence: TGCAGTGTGGGACTAGCGGACCAAGAGACCCAGTACTTC. Its protein product is CSVGLADQETQYF.

This clonotype occurred a few times. The V call is TRBV7-2, the J call TRBJ2-5; TRBD1 aligns across 8 bases. V lost 5 bases to trimming and J lost 4 bases; unmatched junction nucleotides: 6. There are 14 residues in the CDR3. From germline, CDR1 is SGHTA and CDR2 FQGNSA. The chain's CDR3 is CASSPWTGRETQYF. In nucleotides, the CDR3 is TGTGCCAGCAGCCCTTGGACAGGGAGAGAGACCCAGTACTTC.

This clonotype has just a few counts. The V and J genes are TRBV6-5 and TRBJ1-1; tentatively, D is TRBD1 (6 bases). Germline values: CDR1 MNHEY, CDR2 SVGAGI. The CDR3 length is 15 residues. V was trimmed by 6 bases and J by 4 bases, leaving 18 bases between them. CDR3 amino acids: CASSRVGALSTEAFF. CDR3 nucleotides: TGTGCCAGCAGCCGGGTGGGGGCTTTGAGCACTGAAGCTTTCTTT.

This CDR3 is CASSPDGSEWSEQYF. The CDR3 DNA reads TGTGCCAGCAGCCCGGACGGCTCCGAGTGGAGCGAGCAGTACTTC. V is TRBV7-2 and J is TRBJ2-7; no definite D call. This CDR3 spans 15 amino acids. The V gene lost 5 bases and the J gene lost 6 bases, with 20 bases spanning the gap. Germline-derived CDR1 and CDR2 are SGHTA and FQGNSA.

This clonotype has just a few counts. The chain carries TRBV27 and TRBJ2-7; possible D gene TRBD2, 6 bases. Germline V gene lookup returns CDR1 MNHEY and CDR2 SMNVEV (reference sequence). The CDR3 has 15 residues. V lost 1 base to trimming and J lost 2 bases, with 12 bases between them. The CDR3 here is CASSLFGGRAYEQYF. As DNA, the CDR3 is TGTGCCAGCAGTTTATTCGGGGGAAGGGCCTACGAGCAGTACTTC.

This clonotype was seen ten or more times. The chain carries TRBV29-1 and TRBJ2-2; TRBD1 is a possible D gene (5 bases). Germline V CDR1 and CDR2: SQVTM, ANQGSEA. This CDR3 comprises 12 residues. With 6 bases removed from V and 4 bases from J, the gap between germline ends came to 9 bases. The CDR3 nucleotides are TGCAGCGTCCAGGGTACCACCGGGGAGCTGTTTTTT. Amino acid sequence: CSVQGTTGELFF.

V usage is TRBV20-1 and J usage is TRBJ2-2; D not resolved. CDR1 and CDR2 (germline): DFQATT, SNEGSKA (reference sequence). The CDR3 sequence is 11 residues long. Trimming cost V 3 bases and J 8 bases, with 7 bases left between them. This chain's CDR3 is CSARSLGELFF. CDR3 coding DNA: TGCAGTGCTAGGTCACTGGGGGAGCTGTTTTTT.

This clonotype was counted many times. The chain joins TRBV4-3 to TRBJ1-1; no reliable D call. The CDR3 consists of 15 residues. Trimming cost V 0 bases and J 1 base, with 9 bases left between them. Germline loops: CDR1 LGHNA, CDR2 YSLEER. The CDR3 DNA is TGCGCCAGCAGCCAAGATACCGGACCGAACACTGAAGCTTTCTTT. This gives the protein CASSQDTGPNTEAFF.

J is TRBJ2-2 and V is TRBV29-1; D gene ambiguous. V was cut by 7 bases and J by 6 bases, with 18 bases left in between. CDR3 length: 14 amino acids. Germline V gene sequence: CDR1 SQVTM, CDR2 ANQGSEA. CDR3 region: CSASVRQGPGELFF. The CDR3 DNA is TGCAGCGCCTCCGTTCGACAAGGCCCCGGGGAGCTGTTTTTT.

This clonotype turned up a few times. This chain connects TRBV18 to TRBJ1-1; D gene ambiguous. The CDR3 contains 14 residues. CDR1 and CDR2 from the germline V gene are KGHSH and LQKENI. With 2 bases removed from V and 0 bases from J, the gap between germline ends came to 7 bases. The CDR3 region is CASSPGMMNTEAFF. In DNA, the CDR3 is TGTGCCAGCTCACCAGGGATGATGAACACTGAAGCTTTCTTT.

The sample holds a few counts of this clonotype. V and J are TRBV5-1 and TRBJ2-1, with 11 bases fitting TRBD2. The CDR3 runs 14 residues. Germline-derived CDR1 and CDR2 are SGHRS and YFSETQ. V gave up 5 bases and J gave up 6 bases; unmatched junction bases: 4. The DNA for the CDR3 is TGCGCCAGCAGACGACTAGCGGGGAGCAATGAGCAGTTCTTC. Translating it yields CASRRLAGSNEQFF.

The rearrangement joins TRBV28 to TRBJ2-7; possible D gene TRBD2, 7 bases. V lost 3 bases to trimming and J lost 7 bases, with 19 bases between them. The CDR3 is 15 residues long. From germline, CDR1 is MDHEN and CDR2 SYDVKM. In nucleotides, the CDR3 is TGTGCCAGCAGTTTTTCCCCGGCGGGGGCGGGGGAGCAGTACTTC. It codes for CASSFSPAGAGEQYF.

In this sample, this clonotype turned up a few times. This chain uses TRBV10-3 with TRBJ1-4; D not certain. Trimming left V 4 bases short and J 6 bases short, with 9 bases between. Germline assignment: CDR1 ENHRY and CDR2 SYGVKD. The CDR3 length is 13 residues. The CDR3 is CAISVTEYEKLFF. As DNA, the CDR3 is TGTGCCATCAGTGTTACAGAGTATGAAAAACTGTTTTTT.

Only a few counts were recorded for this clonotype. The CDR3: CASAPGQGYGYTF. Here the CDR3 DNA reads TGTGCCAGCGCTCCGGGACAGGGCTATGGCTACACCTTC. The chain employs TRBV27 and TRBJ1-2, with TRBD1 matching over 9 bases. V was pared by 8 bases and J by 4 bases, with 5 bases of the junction left unmatched. CDR1 and CDR2 from the germline V gene are MNHEY and SMNVEV (reference sequence). The length of the CDR3 is 13 residues.

This chain connects TRBV10-3 to TRBJ2-2; D uncertain. This CDR3 comprises 16 residues. CDR1 ENHRY and CDR2 SYGVKD come from the germline V gene. With 0 bases removed from V and 7 bases from J, the gap between germline ends came to 15 bases. The CDR3 region has the DNA TGTGCCATCAGTGAGTCGGCCGTACAAAGGTACGGGGAGCTGTTTTTT. It encodes CAISESAVQRYGELFF.

The chain combines TRBV12-3 or TRBV12-4 with TRBJ2-1; D is undetermined. This CDR3 region has 14 residues. With 1 base removed from V and 10 bases from J, the gap between germline ends came to 14 bases. CDR3 in amino acids: CASSLGTPLDEQFF. The CDR3 DNA is TGTGCCAGCAGTTTAGGGACCCCCCTTGACGAGCAGTTCTTC.